A selection of T cell receptor beta chains follows, all from one sample in a study of blood T cell repertoires in COVID-19. The method was immunoSEQ multiplex PCR; TCRdb's version includes in-frame clones alone and lacks a portion of them. The sample includes 210,000 or so clones, more than 75% seen only once; the top ten take 1.5% to 2%. Sequencing input: peripheral blood. The receptors originated from a man in his forties or fifties with active or convalescent COVID-19. Both conserved end residues are part of each CDR3. The D gene is left open where the match is weak. Rows give clone size only sometimes, using once, few, many, or a class for an expanded clone.

>TRBD2|TRBV3-1/TRBV3-2|once|TRBJ2-2
TGTGCCAGTTCAGACGCGGTAGCGGGAGGTTGGACCGGGGAGCTGTTTTTT
CASSDAVAGGWTGELFF
>NA|TRBV2|once|TRBJ2-5
TGTGCCAGCAGTGATAGGGGAGAGACCCAGTACTTC
CASSDRGETQYF
>TRBD1|TRBV28|NA|TRBJ1-6
TGTGCCAGCAGTCAAGGGGGACAGGGACGCTCACCCCTCCACTTT
CASSQGGQGRSPLHF
>TRBD1|TRBV28|NA|TRBJ1-2
TGTGCCAGCAGTCCCCACCGACAGGGAATCGGCTACACCTTC
CASSPHRQGIGYTF
>TRBD1|TRBV11-2|NA|TRBJ1-6
TGTGCCAGCAGCTTTGGGACAGGGTATTTCCACTTT
CASSFGTGYFHF
>TRBD1|TRBV11-2|NA|TRBJ2-7
TGTGCCAGCAGCTTAGATCGGGGGACAGGGGGTTCCGAGCAGTACTTC
CASSLDRGTGGSEQYF
>NA|TRBV5-5|NA|TRBJ2-5
TGTGCCAGCAGCCAACGGCGGGCCCCGGGAGAGACCCAGTACTTC
CASSQRRAPGETQYF
>NA|TRBV2|NA|TRBJ1-6
TGTGCCAGCAGTGATACAGGGCTGTCACCCCTCCACTTT
CASSDTGLSPLHF
>NA|TRBV18|once|TRBJ2-6
TGTGCCAGCTCACCACAGGGGATGACTGGGGCCAACGTCCTGACTTTC
CASSPQGMTGANVLTF
>TRBD1|TRBV28|NA|TRBJ1-1
TGTGCCAGCAGACGGAGACAGGGTAACACTGAAGCTTTCTTT
CASRRRQGNTEAFF
>TRBD1|TRBV5-1|NA|TRBJ2-7
TGCGCCAGCAGTTCATCCCTCGGACAGGTCCACGAGCAGTACTTC
CASSSSLGQVHEQYF
>TRBD1|TRBV10-3|NA|TRBJ1-5
TGTGCCATCAGACCGGGACAGGGACTTCAGCCCCAGCATTTT
CAIRPGQGLQPQHF
>TRBD1|TRBV5-4|NA|TRBJ2-7
TGTGCCAGCAGCTTGAACAACAGGGGTCGGGAGCAGTACTTC
CASSLNNRGREQYF
>TRBD2|TRBV2|NA|TRBJ2-6
TGTGCCAGCAGGAGGCAGGCGACTAGCGGGCTCTCTGGGGCCAACGTCCTGACTTTC
CASRRQATSGLSGANVLTF
>NA|TRBV19|NA|TRBJ1-5
TGTGCCAGTAGTATAGAAGAGCAGCCCCAGCATTTT
CASSIEEQPQHF
>NA|TRBV28|NA|TRBJ1-5
TGTGCCAGCACCCAAGGGGGAATCCAGCCCCAGCATTTT
CASTQGGIQPQHF
>TRBD2|TRBV30|once|TRBJ2-1
TGTGCCTGGAGTGAGCGGGAGAGCTCCTACAATGAGCAGTTCTTC
CAWSERESSYNEQFF
>NA|TRBV27|NA|TRBJ1-1
TGTGCCAGCTGTCGGGGAACTGAAGCTTTCTTT
CASCRGTEAFF
>TRBD2|TRBV5-4|NA|TRBJ2-1
TGTGCCAGCACAGCGGGGGGAACCGATGAGCAGTTCTTC
CASTAGGTDEQFF
>TRBD1|TRBV27|NA|TRBJ1-1
TGTGCCAGCAGTTCGTCTTCCGGGACAGCGGAGTCAGCTTTCTTT
CASSSSSGTAESAFF
>TRBD1|TRBV5-1|NA|TRBJ2-1
TGCGCCAGCAGCTTGTCCTGGGACAGGGCGATCCATGAGCAGTTCTTC
CASSLSWDRAIHEQFF
>NA|TRBV6-5|NA|TRBJ2-2
TGTGCCAGCAGTTGGGGGGTACCCAACACCGGGGAGCTGTTTTTT
CASSWGVPNTGELFF
>TRBD2|TRBV10-3|NA|TRBJ2-5
TGTGCCATCAGTGGAGCTAGCGGGGGGTTATCTAGGGAGACCCAGTACTTC
CAISGASGGLSRETQYF
>NA|TRBV6-5|NA|TRBJ1-2
TGTGCCAGCAGTCCCTTAGCCGCCAACTATGGCTACACCTTC
CASSPLAANYGYTF
>NA|TRBV10-1|NA|TRBJ2-2
TGCGCCAGCAGTGAATGGAGAACTGGGACCGGGGAGCTGTTTTTT
CASSEWRTGTGELFF
>NA|TRBV2|NA|TRBJ2-1
TGTGCCAGCATCCCGAGGATGGTAGCCAATGAGCAGTTCTTC
CASIPRMVANEQFF
>NA|TRBV9|NA|TRBJ1-2
TGTGCCAGCAGCCCCGAGACAGGCACAAACTATGGCTACACCTTC
CASSPETGTNYGYTF
>NA|TRBV30|NA|TRBJ2-7
TGTGCCCTTAGGGGAAGCCAAAAGCCCTACGAGCAGTACTTC
CALRGSQKPYEQYF
>NA|TRBV28|few|TRBJ1-1
TGTGCCAGCAGGCCCCCCGAGGGTCGCGCTTTCTTT
CASRPPEGRAFF
>TRBD2|TRBV7-6|NA|TRBJ2-2
TGTGCCAGCAGCTTAAGTTTCGGCGGGGGTTTAGCCGGGGAGCTGTTTTTT
CASSLSFGGGLAGELFF
>TRBD1|TRBV5-4|NA|TRBJ1-3
TGTGCCAGCAGCCCCCGGACAGGGGTAAGAGGAAACACCATATATTTT
CASSPRTGVRGNTIYF
>TRBD1|TRBV6-1|NA|TRBJ1-5
TGTGCCAGCAGTGACCACGGGACAGGGGGCTTATTTGCCCAGCATTTT
CASSDHGTGGLFAQHF
>NA|TRBV11-2|NA|TRBJ1-5
TGTGCCAGCAGCTTCGGGGGGAATCAGCCCCAGCATTTT
CASSFGGNQPQHF
>NA|TRBV11-3|NA|TRBJ1-1
TGTGCCAGCAGCCCGGAAACAGGATCCTCTGAAGCTTTCTTT
CASSPETGSSEAFF
>NA|TRBV7-9|NA|TRBJ2-2
TGTGCCAGCAGCATCCGGAACACCGGGGAGCTGTTTTTT
CASSIRNTGELFF
>NA|TRBV6-1|NA|TRBJ2-5
TGTGCCAGCAGTGTACTAGTAGCCAAGCCCAATCAAGAGACCCAGTACTTC
CASSVLVAKPNQETQYF
>NA|TRBV7-9|few|TRBJ1-2
TGTGCCAGCAGCTTATCAGCCCCGGGTCGGGGCTACACCTTC
CASSLSAPGRGYTF
>NA|TRBV6-5|once|TRBJ1-6
TGTGCCAGCAGTTCTGACACTTGGAATTCACCCCTCCACTTT
CASSSDTWNSPLHF
>NA|TRBV5-1|NA|TRBJ2-7
TGCGCCAGCAGCTTGTTAGGCTGGCGGGACGAGCAGTACTTC
CASSLLGWRDEQYF
>NA|TRBV4-1|NA|TRBJ2-2
TGCGCCAGCAGCCAAGATCTGGCAGGGGCCGGGGAGCTGTTTTTT
CASSQDLAGAGELFF
>NA|TRBV18|once|TRBJ2-7
TGTGCCAGCTCACCAATAGGGAGCTCCTACGAGCAGTACTTC
CASSPIGSSYEQYF
>NA|TRBV19|NA|TRBJ1-1
TGTGCCAGTAGTCCCCGAGGGGGAGACATGAACACTGAAGCTTTCTTT
CASSPRGGDMNTEAFF
>NA|TRBV24-1|NA|TRBJ2-2
TGTGCCACCAGTGACGCCCTAGCTGACTCAGGCGCGAACACCGGGGAGCTGTTTTTT
CATSDALADSGANTGELFF
>NA|TRBV4-2|once|TRBJ2-2
TGTGCCAGCAGCCCACTCCGGGGCAGGGGAACGATAGGGGAGCTGTTTTTT
CASSPLRGRGTIGELFF
>TRBD1|TRBV9|NA|TRBJ1-4
TGTGCCAGCAGCGTAGTTATCGGACAGGGGGTATCCCCCACAACTAATGAAAAACTGTTTTTT
CASSVVIGQGVSPTTNEKLFF
>NA|TRBV19|once|TRBJ1-6
TGTGCCAGTAAACAGAATAATAATTCACCCCTCCACTTT
CASKQNNNSPLHF
>TRBD2|TRBV10-3|NA|TRBJ2-7
TGTGCCATCGGAATAGCGGGAGGGCCAGGGGGAGAGCAGTACTTC
CAIGIAGGPGGEQYF
>NA|TRBV7-7|NA|TRBJ1-5
TGTGCTAGCAGCTTAAGGGGGATAAGCAATCAGCCCCAGCATTTT
CASSLRGISNQPQHF
>NA|TRBV5-4|NA|TRBJ2-5
TGTGCCACCAAACAGGGATTTGTGGAGACCCAGTACTTC
CATKQGFVETQYF
>NA|TRBV2|once|TRBJ1-4
TGTGCCAGCAGTCTAGGACTCGTTAATGAAAAACTGTTTTTT
CASSLGLVNEKLFF
>TRBD2|TRBV6-1|NA|TRBJ2-5
TGTGCCAGCAGTGAGTTTCGTTCTAGCGGGGACCAAGAGACCCAGTACTTC
CASSEFRSSGDQETQYF